This T cell receptor (beta chain) appears in the sequencing data of a study of CD8 T cells in Susac syndrome. This CDR3 is 17 amino acids long. V shed 3 bases, J shed 4 bases, and the junction held 17 bases outside the gene matches. Looked up from germline, CDR1 is SQVTM and CDR2 is ANQGSEA. Reverse transcription of roughly 0.5 to 1 ug RNA was carried out with random hexamers. Each CDR3 protein is one row after TCRdb ran MiXCR on the immunoSEQ multiplex PCR reads. The sample lists about 240,000 distinct CDR3 sequences, approximately 95% seen once, with 0.1% in the top ten. The TCR originated in a human donor with Susac syndrome. Sequencing was done on a sample of CD4+ T cells from PBMCs. V gene TRBV29-1 combines with J gene TRBJ1-1; 7 positions agree with TRBD1. CDR3 DNA: TGCAGCGTTGAGAGTAGGGACAGCATCCGGGTAGGCACTGAAGCTTTCTTT. Translating it yields CSVESRDSIRVGTEAFF.